This T cell receptor beta chain was sequenced for a study of regulatory T cells in long-lasting Graves disease. Time point specified: newly diagnosed GD, antithyroid drugs for less than 3 months. PBMC RNA served as the TCR library source. In its sample, this clonotype was seen many times. Both iRepertoire HTBI primers and Arm-PCR of CDR3 regions were used to build the TCR beta libraries. TCRdb passed the multiplex PCR reads through MiXCR, listing each CDR3 protein once. The sample carries approximately 460,000 distinct CDR3 sequences, around 15% recorded once. This CDR3 is 16 amino acids long. The germline V and J ends were trimmed by 4 bases and 2 bases, with 15 bases remaining between them. Germline lookup yields CDR1 MNHEY and CDR2 SMNVEV (reference sequence). These same records also appear under a second study, on T cells in Graves' hyperthyroidism and ophthalmopathy.

The chain couples TRBV27 to TRBJ1-5; D is perhaps TRBD1 (5 bases). This TCR was sampled from a woman between 25 and 40 years old with Graves disease. This specimen consisted of peripheral blood mononuclear cells (PBMCs), obtained at new diagnosis, from a patient treated with antithyroid drugs. The CDR3 is CASSSGTPGGNQPQHF. The CDR3 coding sequence is TGTGCCAGCAGTTCGGGGACCCCGGGGGGCAATCAGCCCCAGCATTTT.